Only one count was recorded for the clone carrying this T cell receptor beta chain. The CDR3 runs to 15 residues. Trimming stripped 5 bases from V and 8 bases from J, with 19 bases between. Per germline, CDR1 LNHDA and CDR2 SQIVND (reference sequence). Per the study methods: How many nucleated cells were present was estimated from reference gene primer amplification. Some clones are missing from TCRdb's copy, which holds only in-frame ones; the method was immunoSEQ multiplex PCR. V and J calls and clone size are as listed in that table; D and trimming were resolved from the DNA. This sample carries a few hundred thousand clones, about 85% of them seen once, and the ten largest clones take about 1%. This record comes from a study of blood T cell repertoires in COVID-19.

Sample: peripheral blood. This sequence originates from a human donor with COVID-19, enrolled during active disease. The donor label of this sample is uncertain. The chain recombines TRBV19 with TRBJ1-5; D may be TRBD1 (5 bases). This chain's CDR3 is CASSGRVNQGEPQHF. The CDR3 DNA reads TGTGCCAGTAGTGGCAGGGTCAATCAAGGGGAGCCCCAGCATTTT. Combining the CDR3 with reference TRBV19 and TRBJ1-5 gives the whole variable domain DGGITQSPKYLFRKEGQNVTLSCEQNLNHDAMYWYRQDPGQGLRLIYYSQIVNDFQKGDIAEGYSVSREKKESFPLTVTSAQKNPTAFYLCASSGRVNQGEPQHFGDGTRLSIL.